This passage covers 2 T cell receptor beta chains from one sample sequenced in a study of T cell changes during pregnancy in multiple sclerosis. Profiling relied on immunoSEQ multiplex PCR, and the TCRdb table lists in-frame clones only, not all of them. Of approximately 40,000 clones listed, roughly 92% are singletons. The sample here was CD4+ T cells from peripheral blood mononuclear cells, taken in the third trimester of pregnancy. The receptors derive from a female donor with multiple sclerosis, enrolled in a pregnancy study.

The V and J genes are TRBV10-2 and TRBJ1-1, with a tentative D call TRBD1 (5 bases). CDR3 length: 14 residues. Per germline, CDR1 WSHSY and CDR2 SAAADI. Trimming took 3 bases from V and 4 from J, leaving 12 bases between them. The chain's CDR3 is CASSDGGVGTEAFF. The CDR3, as DNA: TGCGCCAGCAGTGATGGGGGGGTAGGCACTGAAGCTTTCTTT.

The chain recombines TRBV19 with TRBJ2-2; 8 bases map to TRBD2. Germline CDR1 is LNHDA and CDR2 is SQIVND (reference sequence). The CDR3 consists of 16 residues. V trimming: 5 bases; J trimming: 5 bases; junction bases outside the gene matches: 10. The CDR3: CASSPPRLARTGELFF. The CDR3 DNA reads TGTGCCAGTAGTCCTCCCAGACTAGCGAGGACCGGGGAGCTGTTTTTT.